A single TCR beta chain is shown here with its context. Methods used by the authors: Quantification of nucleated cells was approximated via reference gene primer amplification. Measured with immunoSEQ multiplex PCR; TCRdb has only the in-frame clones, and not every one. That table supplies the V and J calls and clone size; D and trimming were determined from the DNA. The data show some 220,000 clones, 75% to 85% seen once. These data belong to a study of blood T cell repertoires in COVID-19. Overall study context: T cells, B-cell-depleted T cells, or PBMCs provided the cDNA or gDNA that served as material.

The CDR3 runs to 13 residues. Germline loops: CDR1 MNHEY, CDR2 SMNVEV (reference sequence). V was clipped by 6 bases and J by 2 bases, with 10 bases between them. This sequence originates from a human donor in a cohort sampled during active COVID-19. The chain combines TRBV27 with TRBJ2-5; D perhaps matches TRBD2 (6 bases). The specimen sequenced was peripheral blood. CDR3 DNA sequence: TGTGCCAGCAGGACACTAGCTCAAGAGACCCAGTACTTC. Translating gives CASRTLAQETQYF.